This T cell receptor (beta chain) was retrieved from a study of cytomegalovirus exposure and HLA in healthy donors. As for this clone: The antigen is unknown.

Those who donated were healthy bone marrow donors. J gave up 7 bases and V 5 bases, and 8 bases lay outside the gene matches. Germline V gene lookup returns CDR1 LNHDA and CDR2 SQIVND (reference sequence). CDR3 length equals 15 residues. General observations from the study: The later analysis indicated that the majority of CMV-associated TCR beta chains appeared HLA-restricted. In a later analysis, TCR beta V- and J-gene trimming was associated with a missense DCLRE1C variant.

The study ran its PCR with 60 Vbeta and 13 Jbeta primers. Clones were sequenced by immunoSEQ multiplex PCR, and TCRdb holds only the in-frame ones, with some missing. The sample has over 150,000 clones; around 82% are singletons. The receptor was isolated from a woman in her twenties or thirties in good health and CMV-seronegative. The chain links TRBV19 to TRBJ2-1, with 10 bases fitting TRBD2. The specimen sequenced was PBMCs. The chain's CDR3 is CASSPLAGVRNEQFF. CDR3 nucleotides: TGTGCCAGTAGTCCGCTAGCGGGAGTAAGAAATGAGCAGTTCTTC.